What follows describes a single T cell receptor (beta chain). What it recognizes is unknown. The data stem from a study of a mutant IDH1 vaccine in newly diagnosed glioma. Germline CDR1 reads SGHKS; CDR2 reads YYEKEE (reference sequence). The CDR3 sequence is 13 residues long. Noted time point: week 5, during vaccination. Every single dose of the vaccine, 300 ug of mutant IDH1 20-mer peptide, came with topical imiquimod. Donors' newly diagnosed IDH1-mutant WHO grade 3 or 4 astrocytomas lacked nuclear ATRX. Produced via immunoSEQ multiplex PCR; TCRdb's table is partial and in-frame only. The sample consists of 35,000 to 45,000 clones, about four fifths of them appearing once.

V gene TRBV5-5 combines with J gene TRBJ2-5; D is possibly TRBD1 or TRBD2 (5 bases each). The J call may be in error: the DNA end matches TRBJ2-7 better. This sample comprised PBMCs, obtained from a glioma patient whose treatment included an IDH1 peptide vaccine. This sequence originates from a man aged 45-65 years with glioma. The CDR3 loop reads CASSLVEGYEQYF. The CDR3 DNA follows: TGTGCCAGCAGCTTGGTAGAGGGGTACGAGCAGTACTTC.